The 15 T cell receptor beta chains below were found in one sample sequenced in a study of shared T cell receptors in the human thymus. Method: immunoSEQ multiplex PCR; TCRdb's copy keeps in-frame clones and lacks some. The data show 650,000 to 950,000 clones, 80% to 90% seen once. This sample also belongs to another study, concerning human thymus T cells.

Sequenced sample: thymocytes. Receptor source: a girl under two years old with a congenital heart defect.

Here the CDR3 DNA reads TGTGCCAGCACGGACAGGGGAAGGACCTCCTACGAGCAGTACTTC. It specifies CASTDRGRTSYEQYF. This chain connects TRBV7-2 to TRBJ2-7, with 9 nucleotides matching TRBD1. J gave up 0 bases and V 7 bases, and 7 bases lay outside the gene matches. There are 15 residues in the CDR3. Looked up from germline, CDR1 is SGHTA and CDR2 is FQGNSA.

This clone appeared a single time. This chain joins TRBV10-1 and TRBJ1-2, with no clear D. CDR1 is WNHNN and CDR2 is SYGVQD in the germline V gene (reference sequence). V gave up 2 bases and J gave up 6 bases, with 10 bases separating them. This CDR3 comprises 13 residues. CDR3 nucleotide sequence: TGCGCCAGCAGTGAGAGCGGACGTCATGGCTACACCTTC. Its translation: CASSESGRHGYTF.

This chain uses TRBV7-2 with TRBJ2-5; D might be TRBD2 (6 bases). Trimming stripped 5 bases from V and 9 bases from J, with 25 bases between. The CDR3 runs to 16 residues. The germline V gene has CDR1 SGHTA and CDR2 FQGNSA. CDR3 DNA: TGTGCCAGCAGCCAGATCGCGCTAGCGAGCCCCAAGGCCCAGTACTTC. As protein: CASSQIALASPKAQYF.

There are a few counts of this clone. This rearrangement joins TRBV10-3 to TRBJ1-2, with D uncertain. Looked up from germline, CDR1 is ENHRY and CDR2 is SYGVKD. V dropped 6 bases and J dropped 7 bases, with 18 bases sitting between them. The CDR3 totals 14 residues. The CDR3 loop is CAIRQDNLTSGYTF. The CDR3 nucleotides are TGTGCCATCAGACAAGATAATTTAACCTCTGGCTACACCTTC.

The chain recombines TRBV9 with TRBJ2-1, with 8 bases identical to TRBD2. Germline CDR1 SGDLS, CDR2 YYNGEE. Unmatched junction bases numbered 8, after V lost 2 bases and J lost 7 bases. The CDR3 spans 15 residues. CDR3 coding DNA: TGTGCCAGCAGCGTCCGGGGGGGCCTTGAAAATGAGCAGTTCTTC. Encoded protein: CASSVRGGLENEQFF.

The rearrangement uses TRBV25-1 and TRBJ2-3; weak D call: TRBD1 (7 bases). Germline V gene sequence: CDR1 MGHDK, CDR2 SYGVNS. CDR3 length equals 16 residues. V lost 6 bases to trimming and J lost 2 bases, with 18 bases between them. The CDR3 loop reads CASSASEGAHTDTQYF. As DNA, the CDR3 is TGTGCCAGCAGCGCCTCGGAGGGGGCCCACACAGATACGCAGTATTTT.

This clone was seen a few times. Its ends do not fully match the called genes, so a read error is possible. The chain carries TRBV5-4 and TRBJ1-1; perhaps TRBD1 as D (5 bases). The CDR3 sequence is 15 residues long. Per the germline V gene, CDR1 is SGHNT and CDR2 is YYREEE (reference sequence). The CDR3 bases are TGTGCCAGCAGTTTGGGTTTGGGGGGTAGGACTGAAGCTTTCTTT. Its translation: CASSLGLGGRTEAFF.

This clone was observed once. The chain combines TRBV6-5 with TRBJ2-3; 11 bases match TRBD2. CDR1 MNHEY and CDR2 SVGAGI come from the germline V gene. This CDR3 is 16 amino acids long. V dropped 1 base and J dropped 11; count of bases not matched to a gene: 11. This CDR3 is CASSYWSSGGAGMQYF. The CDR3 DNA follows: TGTGCCAGCAGTTACTGGAGTAGCGGGGGGGCCGGGATGCAGTATTTT.

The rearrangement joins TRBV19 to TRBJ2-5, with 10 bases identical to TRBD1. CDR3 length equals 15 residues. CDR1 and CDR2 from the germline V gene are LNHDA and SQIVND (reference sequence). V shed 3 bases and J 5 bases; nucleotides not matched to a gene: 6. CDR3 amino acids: CASSIRDRGAETQYF. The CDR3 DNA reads TGTGCCAGTAGTATCAGGGACAGGGGAGCGGAGACCCAGTACTTC.

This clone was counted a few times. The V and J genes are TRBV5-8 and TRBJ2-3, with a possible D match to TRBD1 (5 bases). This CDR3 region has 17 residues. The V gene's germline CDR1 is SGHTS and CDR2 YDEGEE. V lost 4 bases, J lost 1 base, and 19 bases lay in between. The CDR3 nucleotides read TGTGCCAGCAGCCACAGACGGACATTCCATGGCACAGATACGCAGTATTTT. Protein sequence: CASSHRRTFHGTDTQYF.

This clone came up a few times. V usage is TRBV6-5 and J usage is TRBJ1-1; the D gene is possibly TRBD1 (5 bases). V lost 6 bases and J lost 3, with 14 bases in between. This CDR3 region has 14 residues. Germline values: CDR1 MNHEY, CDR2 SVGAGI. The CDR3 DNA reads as TGTGCCAGCAGCGATGGGGACTACGACACTGAAGCTTTCTTT. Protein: CASSDGDYDTEAFF.

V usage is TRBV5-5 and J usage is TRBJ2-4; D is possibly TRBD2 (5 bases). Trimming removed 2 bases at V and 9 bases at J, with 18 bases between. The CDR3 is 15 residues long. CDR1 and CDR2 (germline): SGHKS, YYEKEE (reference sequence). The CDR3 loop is CASSLGSGGLGIQYF. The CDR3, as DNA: TGTGCCAGCAGCTTAGGGAGTGGTGGATTAGGCATTCAGTACTTC.

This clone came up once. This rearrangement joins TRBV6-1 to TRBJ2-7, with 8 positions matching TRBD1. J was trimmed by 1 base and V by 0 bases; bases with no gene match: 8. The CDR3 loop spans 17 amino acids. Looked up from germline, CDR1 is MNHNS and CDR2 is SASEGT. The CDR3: CASSEAIGQGYSYEQYF. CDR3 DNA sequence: TGTGCCAGCAGTGAAGCGATAGGACAGGGATATTCCTACGAGCAGTACTTC.

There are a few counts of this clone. The CDR3 region has the DNA TGTGCCACAAATCATAGGGAAGTCGGGGGACCATCTGGAAACACCATATATTTT. Protein: CATNHREVGGPSGNTIYF. This chain joins TRBV11-2 and TRBJ1-3; D possibly corresponds to TRBD1 (5 bases). The V end lost 10 bases, the J end lost 1 base, and 26 bases lay between the germline ends. CDR3 length equals 18 residues. Germline V gene sequence: CDR1 SGHAT, CDR2 FQNNGV.

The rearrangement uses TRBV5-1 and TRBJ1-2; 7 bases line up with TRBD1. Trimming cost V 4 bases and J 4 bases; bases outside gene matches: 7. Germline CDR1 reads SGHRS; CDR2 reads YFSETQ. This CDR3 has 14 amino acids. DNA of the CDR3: TGCGCCAGCAGCCCCGATGGACAGGTCTATGGCTACACCTTC. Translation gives CASSPDGQVYGYTF.